The clone carrying this T cell receptor (beta chain) has a count of ten or more. Its antigen is unknown. V was pared by 7 bases and J by 4 bases, with 16 bases of the junction left unmatched. From germline, CDR1 is SQVTM and CDR2 ANQGSEA. There are 16 residues in the CDR3. The sample is drawn from a study of T-cell reconstitution after alpha-beta-depleted transplantation in children. Study-level results: Surviving recipient T cells and thymic progenitors produced the high day-60 TCRbeta diversity seen in some patients. Reports say that about two months after transplant, the alpha-beta T cells came out of several hundred graft clones that had expanded.

Molecular barcoding with unique molecular identifiers was used for the TCRbeta library. In TCRdb, the PCR reads were re-called with MiXCR into one record per CDR3 protein. The sample includes around 670,000 distinct CDR3 sequences, around 14% of them seen just once. V usage is TRBV29-1 and J usage is TRBJ1-1; 9 bases are a match to TRBD1. The TCR comes from a girl aged 2 to 10 with congenital amegakaryocytic thrombocytopenia, due to receive a stem cell transplant. The sequencing here drew on PBMCs, taken before TCRalphabeta/CD19-depleted stem cell transplant. This chain's CDR3 is CSAATSSGQGSTEAFF. The CDR3 region has the DNA TGCAGCGCTGCAACGTCATCGGGACAGGGATCCACTGAAGCTTTCTTT.